One sample yielded the 11 T cell receptor beta chains listed below, sequenced in a study of regulatory T cells in long-lasting Graves disease. Stated time point: newly diagnosed GD, antithyroid drugs for less than 3 months. Generation of the TCR library employed RNA extracted from PBMCs. Libraries of TCR beta came from iRepertoire HTBI primers plus Arm-PCR of CDR3 regions. TCRdb re-derived calls from the multiplex PCR reads in MiXCR, one entry per CDR3 protein. Here the sample spans 550,000 to 700,000 distinct CDR3 sequences, about 16% being singletons. The same data also contributed to another study, on T cells in Graves' hyperthyroidism and ophthalmopathy.

The sequenced sample was peripheral blood mononuclear cells (PBMCs), obtained at new diagnosis, from a patient treated with antithyroid drugs. Receptor source: a young man with Graves disease.

This clonotype was found a few times. The rearrangement uses TRBV6-5 and TRBJ1-2; TRBD1 matches at 7 bases. Germline V gene lookup returns CDR1 MNHEY and CDR2 SVGAGI. This CDR3 is built from 13 residues. The ends lost 0 bases at V and 10 bases at J; junction bases unmatched: 5. The CDR3 loop reads CASSYSTGLVYTF. The CDR3 DNA reads as TGTGCCAGCAGTTACTCGACAGGGCTAGTCTACACCTTC.

V usage is TRBV5-1 and J usage is TRBJ1-1; TRBD1 is a possible D gene (6 bases). The CDR3 sequence is 14 residues long. Trimming removed 4 bases at V and 1 base at J, with 11 bases between. In germline, CDR1 is SGHRS, CDR2 YFSETQ. The CDR3 protein is CASSGQSSNTEAFF. CDR3 nucleotides: TGCGCCAGCAGCGGACAGTCGTCGAACACTGAAGCTTTCTTT.

This clonotype was counted a few times. This chain connects TRBV5-6 to TRBJ2-1; 11 bases map to TRBD2. The CDR3 is made up of 15 amino acids. V trimming: 4 bases; J trimming: 5 bases; junction bases outside the gene matches: 5. CDR1 and CDR2 (germline): SGHDT, YYEEEE. The CDR3: CASSPGLAVHNEQFF. CDR3 in DNA: TGTGCCAGCAGCCCGGGACTAGCGGTTCACAATGAGCAGTTCTTC.

V and J are TRBV9 and TRBJ1-2; a possible D gene is TRBD1 (5 bases). The CDR3 is made up of 13 amino acids. Trimming removed 0 bases at V and 4 bases at J, with 7 bases between. Germline V gives CDR1 SGDLS, CDR2 YYNGEE. The CDR3 here is CASSVVGGYGYTF. Written as DNA, the CDR3 is TGTGCCAGCAGCGTAGTGGGGGGCTATGGCTACACCTTC.

This rearrangement joins TRBV12-3 or TRBV12-4 to TRBJ2-1; 9 nucleotides agree with TRBD1. The J segment lost 5 bases and the V segment lost 3 bases, leaving 11 bases of the junction unmatched. The CDR3 is 17 amino acids. CDR3 in DNA: TGTGCCAGCAGTTTTTCCGCGGGACAGGGCCTAAACAATGAGCAGTTCTTC. It encodes CASSFSAGQGLNNEQFF.

This clonotype was seen a handful of times. The chain carries TRBV30 and TRBJ2-1; 13 bases line up with TRBD2. Per the germline V gene, CDR1 is GTSNPN and CDR2 is SVGIG (reference sequence). V gave up 3 bases and J gave up 3 bases; unmatched junction bases: 5. The CDR3 is 16 residues long. Here the CDR3 DNA reads TGTGCCTGGAGCTTAACTAGCGGGAGGGACTACAATGAGCAGTTCTTC. Its protein product is CAWSLTSGRDYNEQFF.

This clonotype was seen only a few times. The V call is TRBV24-1, the J call TRBJ2-5; no clear D. The CDR3 extends over 14 amino acids. The germline CDR1 and CDR2 sequences are KGHDR and SFDVKD. Trimming took off 0 bases at V and 5 bases at J, with 9 bases between the two ends. The CDR3 sequence is CATSDLVQTETQYF. The DNA of the CDR3 is TGTGCCACCAGTGATTTGGTCCAGACGGAGACCCAGTACTTC.

This clonotype was recorded at least ten times. The chain employs TRBV20-1 and TRBJ2-3; TRBD2 aligns across 11 bases. J gave up 5 bases and V 2 bases, and 9 bases lay outside the gene matches. Germline CDR1 is DFQATT and CDR2 is SNEGSKA (reference sequence). This CDR3 has 16 residues. This chain's CDR3 is CSARLQLAGARDTQYF. CDR3 coding DNA: TGCAGTGCTAGACTTCAACTAGCGGGAGCTAGAGATACGCAGTATTTT.

This clonotype has ten or more counts. The CDR3 protein is CASSPEWEQAFF. The CDR3 region has the DNA TGTGCCAGCTCACCGGAATGGGAACAGGCTTTCTTT. The chain couples TRBV18 to TRBJ1-1; no clear D. Germline V gene lookup returns CDR1 KGHSH and CDR2 LQKENI. This CDR3 is built from 12 residues. The V and J ends lost 3 bases and 11 bases respectively, with 13 bases between them. Full variable domain (missing parts from reference TRBV18 and TRBJ1-1): NAGVMQNPRHLVRRRGQEARLRCSPMKGHSHVYWYRQLPEEGLKFMVYLQKENIIDESGMPKERFSAEFPKEGPSILRIQQVVRGDSAAYFCASSPEWEQAFFGQGTRLTVV.

As to this clonotype: A far larger clone lies a single base away; this is likely a read error. V is TRBV7-9 and J is TRBJ2-3, with unresolved D. The germline CDR1 and CDR2 sequences are SEHNR and FQNEAQ (reference sequence). V was clipped by 3 bases and J by 4 bases, with 8 bases between them. The CDR3 runs 13 residues. The CDR3 spells CASSFFGADTQYF. CDR3 sequence (DNA): TGTGCCAGCAGCTTCTTTGGGGCAGATACGCAGTATTTT.

This clonotype was counted between two and nine times. CDR3 nucleotides: TGTGCCAGCAGGCGGCGGACGGAAGATACGCAGTATTTT. It codes for CASRRRTEDTQYF. The chain recombines TRBV6-1 with TRBJ2-3; no clear D. The ends were cut back, 6 bases at V and 5 bases at J, with 12 bases in the middle. Germline CDR1 MNHNS, CDR2 SASEGT. This CDR3 has 13 amino acids.